Shown below are 24 T cell receptor beta chains from a single sample sequenced in a study of blood T cell repertoires in COVID-19. The table came from immunoSEQ multiplex PCR; TCRdb's copy has only in-frame clones and leaves some out. The table has tens of thousands of clones, about 83% seen once; the top ten hold less than 30%. Input material: peripheral blood. Every receptor here comes from a human donor in a cohort sampled during active COVID-19.

V usage is TRBV6-1 and J usage is TRBJ1-2; D gene uncertain. V was shortened by 2 bases and J by 1 base, with 5 bases between the two germline ends. CDR1 and CDR2 (germline): MNHNS, SASEGT. There are 13 residues in the CDR3. The DNA of the CDR3 is TGTGCCAGCAGTGAACCCGGTAACTATGGCTACACCTTC. Translation gives CASSEPGNYGYTF.

The J gene is TRBJ1-2, the V gene TRBV28; possibly TRBD1 for D (5 bases). The V gene's germline CDR1 is MDHEN and CDR2 SYDVKM. The CDR3 has 14 amino acids. The germline V and J ends were trimmed by 10 bases and 4 bases, with 19 bases remaining between them. Written as DNA, the CDR3 is TGTGCCACCATACGCGGGGGAGACAGCTATGGCTACACCTTC. The encoded protein is CATIRGGDSYGYTF.

This chain joins TRBV29-1 and TRBJ2-2, with 13 bases that match TRBD2. The J segment lost 4 bases and the V segment lost 7 bases, leaving 6 bases of the junction unmatched. CDR3 length equals 15 residues. CDR1 is SQVTM and CDR2 is ANQGSEA in the germline V gene. CDR3: CSARTSGSTTGELFF. The CDR3 region has the DNA TGCAGCGCCCGGACTAGCGGGAGTACCACCGGGGAGCTGTTTTTT.

This rearrangement joins TRBV2 to TRBJ2-6; TRBD1 matches 7 bases. Germline V gene data show CDR1 as SNHLY and CDR2 as FYNNEI. This CDR3 has 16 amino acids. V lost 9 bases, J lost 0 bases, and 8 bases stayed unmatched. In DNA form, the CDR3 reads TGTGCCAGGGCTGGGGACAGCAGCTCTGGGGCCAACGTCCTGACTTTC. It codes for CARAGDSSSGANVLTF.

This chain connects TRBV28 to TRBJ2-7, with 10 nucleotides matching TRBD1. V trimming: 4 bases; J trimming: 6 bases; junction bases outside the gene matches: 3. This CDR3 has 13 residues. CDR1 is MDHEN and CDR2 is SYDVKM in the germline V gene. Written as DNA, the CDR3 is TGTGCCAGCAGTTGGGACAGGGGTTCCGAGCAGTACTTC. The encoded protein is CASSWDRGSEQYF.

The V and J genes are TRBV7-9 and TRBJ1-4; TRBD1 matches at 8 bases. V gave up 5 bases and J gave up 7 bases; unmatched junction bases: 9. The CDR3 extends over 15 amino acids. Germline assignment: CDR1 SEHNR and CDR2 FQNEAQ (reference sequence). The CDR3 coding sequence is TGTGCCAGCAGCGGAGGACAGGGTGAGGGTGAAAAACTGTTTTTT. This translates into CASSGGQGEGEKLFF.

Turning to this clone: One end of the junction is discordant with germline, which a read error may explain. The rearrangement joins TRBV28 to TRBJ2-3; 8 bases line up with TRBD2. In germline, CDR1 is MDHEN, CDR2 SYDVKM. The CDR3 is 17 amino acids. The CDR3 DNA sequence: TGTGCCAGCAGTTTATTCCCCACTAGCGGAGGGAGGCGGGAGGTGGATTTT. It yields the protein CASSLFPTSGGRREVDF.

In DNA, the CDR3 is TGTGCCAGCAGTCTAAAACAGGGATCGGCCTATGGCTACACCTTC. Its translation: CASSLKQGSAYGYTF. V and J are TRBV6-5 and TRBJ1-2; possibly TRBD1 for D (6 bases). Between the trimmed V and J ends, which lost 5 bases and 4 bases, there was a span of 17 bases. Germline V lookup: CDR1 MNHEY, CDR2 SVGAGI. The length of the CDR3 is 15 residues.

This rearrangement joins TRBV30 to TRBJ2-7; TRBD2 is a possible D gene (6 bases). Germline CDR1 GTSNPN, CDR2 SVGIG (reference sequence). This CDR3 has 14 amino acids. V was clipped by 3 bases and J by 4 bases, with 16 bases between them. CDR3 amino acids: CAWSRGRLVYEQYF. The CDR3 bases are TGTGCCTGGAGCCGGGGGAGGCTTGTGTACGAGCAGTACTTC.

The gene calls are TRBV4-3 and TRBJ2-7, with a weak D call TRBD1 (7 bases). The CDR3 covers 17 residues. V shed 1 base and J shed 6 bases, with 22 bases lying between them. CDR1 is LGHNA and CDR2 is YSLEER in the germline V gene. CDR3 residues: CASSQGLGGQRSGEQYF. The DNA for the CDR3 is TGCGCCAGCAGCCAAGGTTTGGGGGGACAGCGATCAGGCGAGCAGTACTTC.

This clone appeared once. The chain carries TRBV25-1 and TRBJ2-1, with 12 bases matching TRBD2. In germline, CDR1 is MGHDK, CDR2 SYGVNS. CDR3 length: 12 amino acids. V was clipped by 5 bases and J by 14 bases; unmatched bases: 4. The CDR3 protein is CASSRTSGTKFF. CDR3 nucleotide sequence: TGTGCCAGCAGTCGGACTAGCGGGACCAAGTTCTTC. The variable domain in full, with the rest retrieved from reference TRBV25-1 and TRBJ2-1, is EADIYQTPRYLVIGTGKKITLECSQTMGHDKMYWYQQDPGMELHLIHYSYGVNSTEKGDLSSESTVSRIRTEHFPLTLESARPSHTSQYLCASSRTSGTKFFGPGTRLTVL.

This clone was counted once. V usage is TRBV25-1 and J usage is TRBJ2-7, with 10 bases aligning to TRBD1. The CDR3 extends over 14 amino acids. Losses at the gene ends were 3 bases for V and 6 bases for J; bases not matched to a gene: 5. The germline V gene has CDR1 MGHDK and CDR2 SYGVNS. The DNA of the CDR3 is TGTGCCAGCAGTGATGGCGGGACAGGGGTCGAGCAGTACTTC. It encodes CASSDGGTGVEQYF.

This sequence joins TRBV7-9 and TRBJ2-1; 7 positions agree with TRBD1. Germline values: CDR1 SEHNR, CDR2 FQNEAQ (reference sequence). Trimming at V came to 5 bases and at J to 7 bases, leaving 14 bases not matched to a gene. This CDR3 region has 16 residues. The CDR3 DNA is TGTGCCAGCAGCCCGTCGACAGGGTCTCCGCCAAATGAGCAGTTCTTC. Translation: CASSPSTGSPPNEQFF.

The chain couples TRBV20-1 to TRBJ2-1; D remains ambiguous. The germline V gene has CDR1 DFQATT and CDR2 SNEGSKA (reference sequence). This CDR3 is 11 amino acids long. V was shortened by 7 bases and J by 2 bases, with 6 bases between the two germline ends. The CDR3 nucleotides are TGCAGTGGCAAGCCCTACAATGAGCAGTTCTTC. Translated: CSGKPYNEQFF.

The V and J genes are TRBV7-2 and TRBJ2-1; TRBD1 is a possible D gene (6 bases). Germline-derived CDR1 and CDR2 are SGHTA and FQGNSA. Deletions cut 5 bases from V and 12 bases from J, with 14 bases between. This CDR3 has 12 residues. For the CDR3, the DNA is TGTGCCAGCAGCCATGGATGGGGGCCGCAGTTCTTC. This codes for CASSHGWGPQFF. The complete variable domain, with remaining parts taken from reference TRBV7-2 and TRBJ2-1, reads GAGVSQSPSNKVTEKGKDVELRCDPISGHTALYWYRQSLGQGLEFLIYFQGNSAPDKSGLPSDRFSAERTGGSVSTLTIQRTQQEDSAVYLCASSHGWGPQFFGPGTRLTVL.

The chain uses TRBV2 and TRBJ2-1; TRBD2 is a possible D gene (5 bases). Germline V lookup: CDR1 SNHLY, CDR2 FYNNEI. The CDR3 loop spans 16 amino acids. V dropped 5 bases and J dropped 7 bases, with 21 bases sitting between them. CDR3 nucleotide sequence: TGTGCCAGCAGTCTTCGGACTCTCGGACGAACTAATGAGCAGTTCTTC. This gives the protein CASSLRTLGRTNEQFF.

This chain joins TRBV7-3 and TRBJ2-7, with 11 bases aligning to TRBD2. Germline V gives CDR1 SGHTA, CDR2 FQGTGA. The CDR3 has 17 residues. The trim removed 0 bases at V and 2 bases at J, leaving 6 bases unmatched. This chain's CDR3 is CASSLTFTSGRAYEQYF. CDR3 coding DNA: TGTGCCAGCAGCTTAACGTTCACTAGCGGGAGAGCCTACGAGCAGTACTTC.

V and J are TRBV10-3 and TRBJ2-3; 12 positions match TRBD2. The CDR3 contains 15 residues. Germline V gene data show CDR1 as ENHRY and CDR2 as SYGVKD. After removal of 4 bases from V and 3 bases from J, the junction contained 2 bases not matched to a gene. The CDR3 DNA reads TGTGCCATCAGTGGCGGACTAGCGGGGACAGATACGCAGTATTTT. Translation gives CAISGGLAGTDTQYF.

The V gene is TRBV20-1, the J gene TRBJ2-7; 10 bases agree with TRBD2. The CDR3 runs to 17 residues. Germline CDR1 reads DFQATT; CDR2 reads SNEGSKA (reference sequence). V shed 3 bases, J shed 7 bases, and the junction held 18 bases outside the gene matches. Here the CDR3 DNA reads TGCAGTGCTAGTTGGCGAGGGACTAGCGCAAGGCCGGGGGAGCAGTACTTC. Protein product: CSASWRGTSARPGEQYF.

This clone came up a few times. The CDR3 DNA reads TGTGCCAGCAGCCAAGACAGGCCGGGACTCAGGCGGGACGAGCAGTACTTC. Translated, it gives CASSQDRPGLRRDEQYF. The V gene is TRBV14, the J gene TRBJ2-7; D is possibly TRBD2 (6 bases). The CDR3 spans 17 residues. Trimming left V 0 bases short and J 5 bases short, with 20 bases between. Germline V lookup: CDR1 SGHDN, CDR2 FVKESK.

The rearrangement uses TRBV11-1 and TRBJ1-1; D not resolved. Trimming cost V 5 bases and J 4 bases, with 11 bases left between them. Germline CDR1 SGHAT, CDR2 FQDESV (reference sequence). This CDR3 region has 13 residues. CDR3: CASSITGGTEAFF. The CDR3 DNA is TGTGCCAGCAGCATCACGGGAGGCACTGAAGCTTTCTTT.

The J gene is TRBJ2-2, the V gene TRBV6-5; 9 bases match TRBD1. Germline V gene sequence: CDR1 MNHEY, CDR2 SVGAGI. V gave up 6 bases and J gave up 0 bases; unmatched junction bases: 2. The CDR3 is 15 residues long. CDR3: CASSRTGANTGELFF. CDR3 nucleotides: TGTGCCAGCAGCAGGACAGGGGCGAACACCGGGGAGCTGTTTTTT.

The chain joins TRBV5-6 to TRBJ2-5; 14 nucleotides agree with TRBD2. V lost 1 base to trimming and J lost 3 bases; unmatched junction nucleotides: 8. Per germline, CDR1 SGHDT and CDR2 YYEEEE. The CDR3 is 18 residues long. CDR3 sequence: CASSLLGLAGEGEETQYF. CDR3 in DNA: TGTGCCAGCAGCTTGCTGGGACTAGCGGGGGAGGGGGAAGAGACCCAGTACTTC.

The rearrangement uses TRBV7-3 and TRBJ2-3; 14 nucleotides line up with TRBD2. The CDR3 has 16 amino acids. Germline assignment: CDR1 SGHTA and CDR2 FQGTGA. V was pared by 2 bases and J by 4 bases, with 2 bases of the junction left unmatched. The CDR3 is CASSLLGLAGADTQYF. The CDR3, as DNA: TGTGCCAGCAGCTTACTGGGACTAGCGGGAGCAGATACGCAGTATTTT.